One T cell receptor beta chain is described in this entry. This clonotype appeared many times. No cognate antigen has been identified for it. Within one base of it there is no much larger clone, and no base qualities were kept. The CDR3 contains 15 residues, cysteine and phenylalanine counted. The entry retains the CDR3 DNA only, 45 bases that are in frame from base 1. For this chain, trimming is 5 bases at the V end and 12 bases at the J end, and the number of junction bases without a gene match is 15. CDR1 and CDR2 were assigned from the germline V gene (reference sequence) as LNHNV and YYDKDF. TCRdb shows the sequencer as Illumina HiSeq 2500. Quantitative 5'-RACE with molecular barcodes was used to prepare TCR beta libraries. In the source study's methods: A new computational method based on a probabilistic model of VDJ rearrangement was used to identify disease-linked TCR variants. Using fastp trimming at Q25 and MiXCR clonotype assembly, TCRdb reanalyzed the public sequencing data and kept in-frame beta chains. Identical CDR3 protein sequences are pooled into one entry, listed with their most common genes and DNA. These V and J calls rely on TCRdb rather than the paper's analysis. A total of a few hundred thousand distinct CDR3 sequences appear in this sample, around 21% of them only once. The ten largest clones take up roughly 3.4% of the sample.

This sample is part of a study of CD8 T cells in ankylosing spondylitis (TCRdb year 2017). A note on the overall study: The study set out to find disease-linked TCR variants by profiling T cell receptor beta repertoires in ankylosing spondylitis patients and healthy donors. Peripheral blood samples were taken, and synovial fluid was additionally collected from ankylosing spondylitis patients. The whole study cohort included over a hundred healthy donors and 20 to 30 ankylosing spondylitis patients. Overall study results and their limits: Blood from ankylosing spondylitis patients appeared to be characterized by a TCR beta motif composed of roughly eight highly homologous amino acid variants. Some of the motif variants had been reported before in the synovial fluid and blood of reactive arthritis patients, a finding that suggests common disease-initiation mechanisms. The disease-linked clones showed a CD8+ phenotype and occurred at relatively low frequencies in peripheral blood. The disease-linked clones were reported to be significantly enriched in matched synovial fluid samples from ankylosing spondylitis patients.

Recombination linked TRBV15 to TRBJ2-1; 8 bases in the junction line up with TRBD2. The sequenced sample was blood, either unsorted or a sorted T cell fraction (not recorded which). This clonotype originated in a female donor with ankylosing spondylitis or in good health (not recorded which). The CDR3 loop reads CATSGRTSLQITQFF. The DNA sequence is TGTGCCACCAGCGGTCGGACTAGCCTACAGATTACGCAGTTCTTC.